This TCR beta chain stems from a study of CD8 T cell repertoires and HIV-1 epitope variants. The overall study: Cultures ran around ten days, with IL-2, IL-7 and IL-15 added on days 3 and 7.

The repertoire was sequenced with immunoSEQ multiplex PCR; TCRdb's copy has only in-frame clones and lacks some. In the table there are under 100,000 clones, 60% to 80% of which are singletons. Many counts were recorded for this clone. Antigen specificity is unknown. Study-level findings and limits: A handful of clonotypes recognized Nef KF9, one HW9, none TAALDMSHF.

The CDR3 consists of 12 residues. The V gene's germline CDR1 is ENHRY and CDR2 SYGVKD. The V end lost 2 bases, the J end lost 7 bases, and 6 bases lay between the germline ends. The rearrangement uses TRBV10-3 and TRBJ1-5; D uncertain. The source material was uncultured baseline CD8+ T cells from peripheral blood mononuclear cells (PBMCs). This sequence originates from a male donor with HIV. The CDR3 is CAISEQNQPQHF. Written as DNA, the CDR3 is TGTGCCATCAGTGAGCAGAACCAGCCCCAGCATTTT.